The clone carrying this T cell receptor (beta chain) occurred many times. This sample is part of a study of T cell repertoires in cytomegalovirus infection. The length of the CDR3 is 15 residues. V was shortened by 6 bases and J by 3 bases, with 16 bases between the two germline ends. The V gene's germline CDR1 is SGHTA and CDR2 FQGNSA. TCRdb analysed the reads with MiXCR anew, one entry per CDR3 protein. The data contain 400,000 to 550,000 distinct CDR3 sequences, 10% to 12% of them singletons. The sequence was obtained from a human donor in good health (CMV status not recorded). Some clones in this sample may be carry-over from other donors' samples. The sequenced sample consisted of PBMCs. This chain connects TRBV7-2 to TRBJ2-3; weak D call: TRBD2 (7 bases). CDR3 sequence reads: CASRGGGAETDTQYF. CDR3 DNA: TGTGCCAGCAGGGGGGGGGGCGCCGAAACAGATACGCAGTATTTT.